A single sample is the source of the 10 T cell receptor beta chains below, sequenced in a study of T-cell memory formation after mild COVID-19. TCRdb called the 5' RACE reads again in MiXCR, with one record for every CDR3 protein. The repertoire includes under 450,000 distinct CDR3 sequences, roughly 19% of them detected once, and approximately 22% sits in the top ten. The sequencing sample was made of PBMCs or a T cell subset sorted from them (not recorded which). The receptors were sampled from a man aged 18 to 30 who had mild COVID-19 (a few samples of this study predate the infection). Cell type and time point are not known.

The chain recombines TRBV7-3 with TRBJ2-3, with 13 bases aligning to TRBD2. V was pared by 5 bases and J by 6 bases, with 5 bases of the junction left unmatched. The CDR3 runs to 15 residues. CDR1 and CDR2 (germline): SGHTA, FQGTGA. The CDR3 sequence: CASSRTSGGRDTQYF. The CDR3 DNA is TGTGCCAGCAGCCGGACTAGCGGGGGCCGGGATACGCAGTATTTT.

This rearrangement joins TRBV6-6 to TRBJ1-5, with a weak D call TRBD1 (5 bases). CDR3 length: 15 residues. CDR1 and CDR2 from the germline V gene are MNHNY and SVGAGI (reference sequence). Trimming took 5 bases from V and 4 from J, leaving 15 bases between them. CDR3 region: CASSTTSGGNQPQHF. CDR3 DNA: TGTGCCAGCAGTACGACGAGTGGGGGGAATCAGCCCCAGCATTTT.

In DNA, the CDR3 is TGTGCCAGCAGTTTAGGACAGTGGGGAGAGACCCAGTACTTC. Residues: CASSLGQWGETQYF. The chain recombines TRBV12-3 or TRBV12-4 with TRBJ2-5, with D perhaps TRBD1 (5 bases). The CDR3 loop spans 14 amino acids. V was pared by 1 base and J by 4 bases, with 10 bases between.

The gene calls are TRBV15 and TRBJ2-1; TRBD2 might be the D (5 bases). Germline CDR1 and CDR2: LNHNV and YYDKDF (reference sequence). There are 13 residues in the CDR3. Trimming cost V 1 base and J 9 bases, with 10 bases left between them. The CDR3 spells CATSRVGVLEQFF. In DNA form, the CDR3 reads TGTGCCACCAGCAGAGTCGGGGTCCTTGAGCAGTTCTTC.

This clonotype was seen more than once but under ten times. This chain links TRBV7-3 with TRBJ2-1, with TRBD1 matching 7 bases. This CDR3 contains 13 residues. Looked up from germline, CDR1 is SGHTA and CDR2 is FQGTGA. J gave up 7 bases and V 3 bases, and 3 bases lay outside the gene matches. The CDR3 nucleotides are TGTGCCAGCAGCTTGAACAGGGGAAATGAGCAGTTCTTC. It is translated as CASSLNRGNEQFF.

This clonotype was picked up a small number of times. This sequence joins TRBV11-2 and TRBJ2-5, with D tentatively TRBD1 (7 bases). The germline V and J ends were trimmed by 0 bases and 2 bases, with 19 bases remaining between them. CDR1 and CDR2 (germline): SGHAT, FQNNGV. The CDR3 runs to 18 residues. The CDR3 region is CASSLDQGGMGRQETQYF. The CDR3 nucleotides read TGTGCCAGCAGCTTAGATCAGGGGGGTATGGGTCGGCAAGAGACCCAGTACTTC.

CDR3 loop: CASSYSFGENYGYTF. The CDR3 DNA reads as TGTGCCAGCAGTTACTCTTTCGGGGAAAACTATGGCTACACCTTC. The chain combines TRBV6-5 with TRBJ1-2; no clear D gene. The V end lost 0 bases, the J end lost 2 bases, and 10 bases lay between the germline ends. Germline loops: CDR1 MNHEY, CDR2 SVGAGI. The CDR3 sequence is 15 residues long.

The rearrangement joins TRBV20-1 to TRBJ1-5, with 9 bases matching TRBD1. Germline V CDR1 and CDR2: DFQATT, SNEGSKA (reference sequence). V lost 6 bases, J lost 7 bases, and 7 bases stayed unmatched. This CDR3 is built from 13 residues. The CDR3 reads CSAPQGADQPQHF. The DNA of the CDR3 is TGCAGTGCCCCACAGGGGGCAGACCAGCCCCAGCATTTT.

This sequence joins TRBV5-1 and TRBJ2-3; D call uncertain. The CDR3 loop spans 14 amino acids. Germline values: CDR1 SGHRS, CDR2 YFSETQ. Trimming pared 5 bases from V and 0 bases from J, leaving 10 bases between. The CDR3 nucleotides read TGCGCCAGCAGTCAGGAACCGAGCACAGATACGCAGTATTTT. It is translated as CASSQEPSTDTQYF.

J is TRBJ1-1 and V is TRBV3-1; D is ambiguous. CDR3 size: 14 residues. Between the trimmed V and J ends, which lost 3 bases and 0 bases, there was a span of 8 bases. Germline V gene sequence: CDR1 LGHDT, CDR2 YNNKEL (reference sequence). The CDR3 spells CASSQLPMNTEAFF. CDR3 sequence (DNA): TGTGCCAGCAGCCAGCTCCCAATGAACACTGAAGCTTTCTTT.